Listed below are T cell receptor beta chains from one sample, sequenced in a study of CD4 and CD8 cells across lung adenocarcinoma regions. Each CDR3 protein is one row after TCRdb ran MiXCR on the PCR reads. Of approximately 9,000 distinct CDR3 sequences in the sample, around half were seen once. Source material: CD8+ T cells from the margin of a lung tumor. These receptors all stem from a female donor with lung adenocarcinoma. The CD4 and CD8 labels of this study may be unreliable. The CDR3 runs from the conserved cysteine through the conserved F or W. The order of the fields is clone size, D gene, V gene, J gene, CDR3 DNA, CDR3 protein. D genes are given only for firm matches. Size tells how often a clone was seen (once, few, many) or the class of an expanded clone, and some rows leave it out.

-	-	TRBV2	TRBJ2-1	TGTGCCAGCAGTGATTTGGGCAAGCATGGGGGTGAGCAGTTCTTC	CASSDLGKHGGEQFF
many	-	TRBV4-1	TRBJ2-5	TGCGCCAGCAGCCAAGATCGGTTCGGGGCCAGGGGAGAGACCCAGTACTTC	CASSQDRFGARGETQYF
many	TRBD2	TRBV7-6	TRBJ2-1	TGTGCCAGCAGCTTAACCGGACTAGCGGGGTACAATGAGCAGTTCTTC	CASSLTGLAGYNEQFF
-	-	TRBV6-1	TRBJ1-6	TGTGCCAGCACCCGCGGGCGGGTCTGGAATTCACCCCTCCACTTT	CASTRGRVWNSPLHF
-	-	TRBV27	TRBJ1-2	TGTGCCAGCAGTCTGGGGGTGGAGGTACATGGCTACACCTTC	CASSLGVEVHGYTF
-	-	TRBV6-1	TRBJ1-2	TGTGCCAGCAGTGAACTTGGCGGAACGACTAGCACCTTC	CASSELGGTTSTF
medium-sized	TRBD1	TRBV6-1	TRBJ1-1	TGTGCCAGCACCCTGACAGGGGCGTCCACTGAAGCTTTCTTT	CASTLTGASTEAFF
-	-	TRBV20-1	TRBJ2-1	TGCAGTGCTAGACCAGGGGCCACGCATCGAGAGCAGTTCTTC	CSARPGATHREQFF
-	-	TRBV4-1	TRBJ2-5	TGCGCCAGCAGCCAAGAGCTATCAGGGGTCAGGACCCAGTACTTC	CASSQELSGVRTQYF
-	TRBD1	TRBV6-1	TRBJ2-3	TGTGCCAGCGTTGAAGACAGGGTAGGCACAGATACGCAGTATTTT	CASVEDRVGTDTQYF
medium-sized	-	TRBV6-5	TRBJ2-1	TGTGCCAGCAGCCCTAACTTAGCTCTCCACAATGAGCAGTTCTTC	CASSPNLALHNEQFF
-	-	TRBV10-1	TRBJ2-4	TGCGCCAGCAGGACAGGAGAAAACATTCAGTACTTC	CASRTGENIQYF
-	-	TRBV10-1	TRBJ2-3	TGCGCCAGCAGTGAAAGGGAGGCAGATATGCAGTACTTT	CASSEREADMQYF
few	-	TRBV27	TRBJ2-3	TGTGCCAGCGGTGCTCAAGATACTCAGTATTTT	CASGAQDTQYF
-	TRBD2	TRBV4-1	TRBJ2-1	TGCGCCAGCAGCCAAGGCCCTAGCGGGGTCTCCTACAATGAGCAGTTCTTC	CASSQGPSGVSYNEQFF
many	TRBD2	TRBV12-3/TRBV12-4	TRBJ2-1	TGTGCCAGCAGTTCCGGACTAGCGGGCGTGTACAATGAGCAGTTCTTC	CASSSGLAGVYNEQFF
-	-	TRBV6-1	TRBJ2-3	TGTGCCAGCAGTGAAATTGCAGCTAGCACAGATACGCAGTATTTT	CASSEIAASTDTQYF
-	-	TRBV7-9	TRBJ2-1	TGTGCCAGCAGCCCCTTGGTGGCTAGCCGGCAAGAGACCCAGTTCTTC	CASSPLVASRQETQFF
-	-	TRBV6-1	TRBJ2-1	TGTGCCAGCAGTGCCATGGACACTGCCTCCTACAATGAGCAGTTCTTC	CASSAMDTASYNEQFF
many	-	TRBV27	TRBJ2-5	TGTGCCAGCAGTTTCCGGGCAGGGGCTTTCTGGGAGACCCAGTACTTC	CASSFRAGAFWETQYF
medium-sized	-	TRBV10-1	TRBJ2-3	TGCGCCAGCAGTGAAAGGGAGGCAGATACGCAGTATTTT	CASSEREADTQYF
-	TRBD2	TRBV11-1	TRBJ2-1	TGTGCCAGCAGCGGCCGGACTAGCGGTTACAATGAGCAGTTCTTC	CASSGRTSGYNEQFF
-	TRBD2	TRBV10-3	TRBJ2-7	TGTGCCATCAGTGGTACTAGCGGGAGGGCCGGTTCCTACGAGCAGTACTTC	CAISGTSGRAGSYEQYF
few	-	TRBV14	TRBJ2-6	TGTGCCAGCAGCCCCCTCCCGGGGGCGAGCTCTGGGGCCAACGTCCTGACTTTC	CASSPLPGASSGANVLTF
many	-	TRBV7-6	TRBJ1-5	TGTGCCAGCAGCTTACTAGGATTCAATCAGCCCCAGCATTTT	CASSLLGFNQPQHF
-	-	TRBV27	TRBJ2-4	TGTGCCTGGGGTTTACGAGCCAAAGACATTCAGTACTTC	CAWGLRAKDIQYF
-	TRBD2	TRBV4-1	TRBJ2-7	TGCGCCAGCAGCCAAGCCGGGACTAGCGGGATATACGAGCAGTACTTC	CASSQAGTSGIYEQYF
few	TRBD2	TRBV5-1	TRBJ2-3	TGCGCCAGCAGCTTGGATGGGAGGGCCGGAGATACGCAGTATTTT	CASSLDGRAGDTQYF
-	TRBD1	TRBV27	TRBJ1-4	TGTGCCAGCAGCTGGGACAGGGGTGAAAAACTGTTTTTT	CASSWDRGEKLFF